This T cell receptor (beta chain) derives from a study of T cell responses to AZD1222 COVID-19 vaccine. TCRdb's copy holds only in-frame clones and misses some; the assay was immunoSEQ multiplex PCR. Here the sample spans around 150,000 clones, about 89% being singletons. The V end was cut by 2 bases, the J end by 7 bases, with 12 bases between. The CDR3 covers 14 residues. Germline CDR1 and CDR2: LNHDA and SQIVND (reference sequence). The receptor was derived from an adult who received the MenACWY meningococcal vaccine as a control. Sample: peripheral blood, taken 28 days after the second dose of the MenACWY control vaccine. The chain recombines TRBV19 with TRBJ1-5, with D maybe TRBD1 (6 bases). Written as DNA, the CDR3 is TGTGCCAGTAGTATAACAGGGCCGGGACAGCCCCAGCATTTT. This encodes CASSITGPGQPQHF.